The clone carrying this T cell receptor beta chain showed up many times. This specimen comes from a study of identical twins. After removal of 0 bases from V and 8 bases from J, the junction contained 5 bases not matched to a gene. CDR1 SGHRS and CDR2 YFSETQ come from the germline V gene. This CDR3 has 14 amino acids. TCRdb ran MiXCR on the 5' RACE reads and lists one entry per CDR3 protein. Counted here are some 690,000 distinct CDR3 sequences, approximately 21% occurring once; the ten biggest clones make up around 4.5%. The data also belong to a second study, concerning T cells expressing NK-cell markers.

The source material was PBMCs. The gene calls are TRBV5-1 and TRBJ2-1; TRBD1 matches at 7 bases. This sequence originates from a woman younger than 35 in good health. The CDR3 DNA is TGCGCCAGCAGCTTGGTAGGTGACAGGGATGAGCAGTTCTTC. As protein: CASSLVGDRDEQFF.